This T cell receptor beta chain was found in a study of T cell repertoires in cytomegalovirus infection. TCRdb reprocessed the reads via MiXCR and lists one record per CDR3 protein. The sample has more than 650,000 distinct CDR3 sequences; under 40% are singletons. This clonotype came up once. The CDR3 runs 14 residues. Germline trimming cut 3 bases from V and 0 bases from J; bases unmatched to any gene: 3. The V gene's germline CDR1 is DFQATT and CDR2 SNEGSKA (reference sequence). This sequence was found in a human donor in good health (CMV status not recorded). Some clones in this sample may be carry-over from other donors' samples. V gene TRBV20-1 combines with J gene TRBJ2-7; 9 nucleotides align to TRBD2. The sample was PBMCs. CDR3 protein: CSARGLANSYEQYF. CDR3 nucleotide sequence: TGCAGTGCTAGGGGACTAGCTAACTCCTACGAGCAGTACTTC.